The rows below give T cell receptor beta chains drawn from one sample of a study of shared clonotypes between healthy human individuals. Clones were read by immunoSEQ multiplex PCR, and TCRdb kept only the in-frame ones, dropping some. The profile covers 850,000 to 1,200,000 clones, with under 80% appearing a single time and approximately 1.5% taken by the ten largest. Sequenced sample: memory CD4+ T cells sorted from blood. These TCRs come from a young man in good health. Both conserved end residues are part of each CDR3. The order of the fields is J gene, V gene, D gene, clone size, CDR3 protein, CDR3 DNA. A D gene is named only where the DNA matches it firmly. Some rows mark clone size as missing; the rest say once, few, many or name a class of expanded clone.

J gene: TRBJ2-7; V gene: TRBV5-4; D gene: NA; clone size: NA; CDR3 protein: CASSRGGTGSYEQYF; CDR3 DNA: TGTGCCAGCAGCCGGGGGGGGACAGGTTCCTACGAGCAGTACTTC
J gene: TRBJ1-4; V gene: TRBV7-8; D gene: TRBD1; clone size: once; CDR3 protein: CASSTGQGSEKLFF; CDR3 DNA: TGTGCCAGCAGCACGGGACAGGGTAGTGAAAAACTGTTTTTT
J gene: TRBJ2-7; V gene: TRBV18; D gene: NA; clone size: NA; CDR3 protein: CASSPGAQNREQYF; CDR3 DNA: TGTGCCAGCTCACCGGGGGCCCAAAATCGCGAGCAGTACTTC
J gene: TRBJ2-3; V gene: TRBV10-1; D gene: TRBD2; clone size: NA; CDR3 protein: CASSKGLAGVNTQYF; CDR3 DNA: TGCGCCAGCAGTAAGGGACTAGCGGGAGTAAATACGCAGTATTTT
J gene: TRBJ1-2; V gene: TRBV6-1; D gene: NA; clone size: once; CDR3 protein: CASSDLRGGPGGGYTF; CDR3 DNA: TGTGCCAGCAGTGACCTCCGTGGGGGCCCCGGAGGGGGCTACACCTTC
J gene: TRBJ2-3; V gene: TRBV5-1; D gene: NA; clone size: NA; CDR3 protein: CASSLYGTTGADTQYF; CDR3 DNA: TGCGCCAGCAGCTTGTATGGGACGACGGGCGCAGATACGCAGTATTTT
J gene: TRBJ2-7; V gene: TRBV5-1; D gene: NA; clone size: NA; CDR3 protein: CASSLTRGGVYEQYF; CDR3 DNA: TGCGCCAGCAGCTTGACGCGGGGCGGAGTTTACGAGCAGTACTTC
J gene: TRBJ1-5; V gene: TRBV5-1; D gene: TRBD1; clone size: NA; CDR3 protein: CASRKGTVLSQPQHF; CDR3 DNA: TGCGCCAGCAGGAAGGGGACAGTGCTTAGTCAGCCCCAGCATTTT
J gene: TRBJ2-7; V gene: TRBV18; D gene: NA; clone size: NA; CDR3 protein: CASSPKGGLDEQYF; CDR3 DNA: TGTGCCAGCTCACCCAAAGGGGGACTGGACGAGCAGTACTTC
J gene: TRBJ2-2; V gene: TRBV18; D gene: NA; clone size: NA; CDR3 protein: CASSPQIGAPNTGELFF; CDR3 DNA: TGTGCCAGCTCACCACAAATCGGAGCGCCGAACACCGGGGAGCTGTTTTTT
J gene: TRBJ2-7; V gene: TRBV15; D gene: NA; clone size: NA; CDR3 protein: CATSRVRGSGYEQYF; CDR3 DNA: TGTGCCACCAGCAGAGTTCGAGGGAGTGGATACGAGCAGTACTTC
J gene: TRBJ2-2; V gene: TRBV10-1; D gene: TRBD2; clone size: many; CDR3 protein: CASSPETSGDTGELFF; CDR3 DNA: TGCGCCAGCTCCCCGGAGACTAGCGGAGACACCGGGGAGCTGTTTTTT
J gene: TRBJ2-7; V gene: TRBV6-1; D gene: NA; clone size: NA; CDR3 protein: CASRRGSKGSYEQYF; CDR3 DNA: TGTGCCAGCAGACGGGGGTCCAAGGGATCCTACGAGCAGTACTTC
J gene: TRBJ2-5; V gene: TRBV6-1; D gene: NA; clone size: NA; CDR3 protein: CASSLESGETQYF; CDR3 DNA: TGTGCCAGCAGTCTAGAGTCAGGGGAGACCCAGTACTTC
J gene: TRBJ1-1; V gene: TRBV23-1; D gene: NA; clone size: NA; CDR3 protein: CASSQRRQPLDTEAFF; CDR3 DNA: TGCGCCAGCAGTCAGCGGAGGCAGCCCCTGGACACTGAAGCTTTCTTT
J gene: TRBJ1-1; V gene: TRBV10-3; D gene: TRBD1; clone size: few; CDR3 protein: CAISSGTVNTEAFF; CDR3 DNA: TGTGCCATCAGCTCCGGGACAGTGAACACTGAAGCTTTCTTT
J gene: TRBJ2-1; V gene: TRBV6-5; D gene: NA; clone size: few; CDR3 protein: CATTKGGWNEQFF; CDR3 DNA: TGTGCCACCACGAAGGGGGGGTGGAATGAGCAGTTCTTC
J gene: TRBJ1-1; V gene: TRBV6-1; D gene: NA; clone size: NA; CDR3 protein: CASSAWDTTEAFF; CDR3 DNA: TGTGCCAGCAGTGCCTGGGACACAACTGAAGCTTTCTTT
J gene: TRBJ2-1; V gene: TRBV7-2; D gene: TRBD1; clone size: NA; CDR3 protein: CASSKRETGANNEQFF; CDR3 DNA: TGTGCCAGCAGCAAAAGGGAGACAGGGGCGAACAATGAGCAGTTCTTC
J gene: TRBJ1-1; V gene: TRBV7-8; D gene: NA; clone size: NA; CDR3 protein: CASSLTGGNTEAFF; CDR3 DNA: TGTGCCAGCAGCTTAACCGGGGGGAACACTGAAGCTTTCTTT
J gene: TRBJ1-5; V gene: TRBV7-8; D gene: NA; clone size: NA; CDR3 protein: CASSLAIGNTQPQHF; CDR3 DNA: TGTGCCAGCAGCTTAGCGATAGGGAACACTCAGCCCCAGCATTTT
J gene: TRBJ2-7; V gene: TRBV30; D gene: TRBD1; clone size: NA; CDR3 protein: CAWNRQGKTYEQYF; CDR3 DNA: TGTGCCTGGAACCGACAGGGAAAGACCTACGAGCAGTACTTC
J gene: TRBJ1-2; V gene: TRBV5-6; D gene: TRBD1; clone size: few; CDR3 protein: CASSLEQGAALNYGYTF; CDR3 DNA: TGTGCCAGCAGCTTGGAGCAGGGGGCAGCCCTTAACTATGGCTACACCTTC
J gene: TRBJ2-7; V gene: TRBV5-1; D gene: TRBD2; clone size: NA; CDR3 protein: CASSLAELAQTYEQYF; CDR3 DNA: TGCGCCAGCAGCTTGGCCGAACTAGCGCAGACCTACGAGCAGTACTTC
J gene: TRBJ1-5; V gene: TRBV9; D gene: TRBD1; clone size: NA; CDR3 protein: CASSWTGEGNQPQHF; CDR3 DNA: TGTGCCAGCAGCTGGACAGGGGAGGGAAATCAGCCCCAGCATTTT
J gene: TRBJ2-5; V gene: TRBV5-1; D gene: NA; clone size: NA; CDR3 protein: CASSLGEKETQYF; CDR3 DNA: TGCGCCAGCAGCTTGGGGGAAAAAGAGACCCAGTACTTC
J gene: TRBJ1-1; V gene: TRBV19; D gene: NA; clone size: NA; CDR3 protein: CASSPGTRRNTEAFF; CDR3 DNA: TGTGCCAGTAGTCCGGGGACTCGGAGGAACACTGAAGCTTTCTTT
J gene: TRBJ2-2; V gene: TRBV10-3; D gene: TRBD2; clone size: few; CDR3 protein: CAISERGGRNTGELFF; CDR3 DNA: TGTGCCATCAGTGAACGCGGGGGGCGGAACACCGGGGAGCTGTTTTTT
J gene: TRBJ1-1; V gene: TRBV5-1; D gene: NA; clone size: NA; CDR3 protein: CASSLGAGNTEAFF; CDR3 DNA: TGCGCCAGCAGCTTGGGGGCCGGAAACACTGAAGCTTTCTTT
J gene: TRBJ2-2; V gene: TRBV4-1; D gene: NA; clone size: NA; CDR3 protein: CASSQIDTGELFF; CDR3 DNA: TGCGCCAGCAGCCAAATCGACACCGGGGAGCTGTTTTTT
J gene: TRBJ1-2; V gene: TRBV28; D gene: NA; clone size: NA; CDR3 protein: CASSLGWTNYGYTF; CDR3 DNA: TGTGCCAGCAGTTTGGGCTGGACCAACTATGGCTACACCTTC
J gene: TRBJ2-3; V gene: TRBV5-4; D gene: NA; clone size: NA; CDR3 protein: CASSSPAPGTDTQYF; CDR3 DNA: TGTGCCAGCAGCTCCCCAGCACCGGGGACAGATACGCAGTATTTT
J gene: TRBJ2-1; V gene: TRBV7-9; D gene: TRBD2; clone size: once; CDR3 protein: CASSSPYSGRYNEQFF; CDR3 DNA: TGTGCCAGCAGCTCCCCTTATAGCGGGAGGTACAATGAGCAGTTCTTC
J gene: TRBJ1-5; V gene: TRBV28; D gene: NA; clone size: few; CDR3 protein: CASNSGQVKQPQHF; CDR3 DNA: TGTGCCAGCAATTCGGGGCAGGTGAAGCAGCCCCAGCATTTT
J gene: TRBJ1-3; V gene: TRBV7-2; D gene: NA; clone size: once; CDR3 protein: CASSSRTGNTIYF; CDR3 DNA: TGTGCCAGCAGCTCAAGAACTGGAAACACCATATATTTT
J gene: TRBJ2-5; V gene: TRBV5-4; D gene: NA; clone size: NA; CDR3 protein: CASSLPLETQYF; CDR3 DNA: TGTGCCAGCAGCTTGCCCCTGGAGACCCAGTACTTC
J gene: TRBJ2-5; V gene: TRBV5-5; D gene: TRBD1; clone size: NA; CDR3 protein: CASSQAGGEIETQYF; CDR3 DNA: TGTGCCAGCAGCCAGGCAGGGGGTGAAATAGAGACCCAGTACTTC
J gene: TRBJ2-7; V gene: TRBV9; D gene: TRBD2; clone size: once; CDR3 protein: CASSVGLAGRYEQYF; CDR3 DNA: TGTGCCAGCAGCGTAGGACTAGCAGGACGCTACGAGCAGTACTTC
J gene: TRBJ2-1; V gene: TRBV13; D gene: TRBD2; clone size: few; CDR3 protein: CASSIPTSGLYNEQFF; CDR3 DNA: TGTGCCAGCAGCATCCCGACTAGCGGGCTCTACAATGAGCAGTTCTTC
J gene: TRBJ2-4; V gene: TRBV18; D gene: NA; clone size: once; CDR3 protein: CASSPNPGASNIQYF; CDR3 DNA: TGTGCCAGCTCACCTAATCCGGGAGCCTCAAACATTCAGTACTTC
J gene: TRBJ2-7; V gene: TRBV7-9; D gene: TRBD2; clone size: NA; CDR3 protein: CASSSPPGLAGAVYEQYF; CDR3 DNA: TGTGCCAGCAGCTCCCCCCCGGGACTAGCGGGTGCGGTCTACGAGCAGTACTTC
J gene: TRBJ2-3; V gene: TRBV2; D gene: NA; clone size: NA; CDR3 protein: CASSVQGGASDTQYF; CDR3 DNA: TGTGCCAGCAGTGTCCAGGGGGGAGCGTCAGATACGCAGTATTTT
J gene: TRBJ2-7; V gene: TRBV11-2; D gene: NA; clone size: NA; CDR3 protein: CASRAQGQGAYEQYF; CDR3 DNA: TGTGCCAGCAGGGCCCAGGGGCAGGGTGCCTACGAGCAGTACTTC
J gene: TRBJ1-6; V gene: TRBV6-5; D gene: NA; clone size: NA; CDR3 protein: CASSLGTLDGNSPLHF; CDR3 DNA: TGTGCCAGCAGTTTGGGGACTCTCGATGGTAATTCACCCCTCCACTTT
J gene: TRBJ2-1; V gene: TRBV20-1; D gene: NA; clone size: NA; CDR3 protein: CSAPEAYEQFF; CDR3 DNA: TGCAGTGCCCCGGAGGCCTATGAGCAGTTCTTC
J gene: TRBJ1-2; V gene: TRBV7-9; D gene: NA; clone size: NA; CDR3 protein: CASSLISTF; CDR3 DNA: TGTGCCAGCAGCTTAATCTCCACCTTC
J gene: TRBJ2-2; V gene: TRBV18; D gene: TRBD1; clone size: NA; CDR3 protein: CASSPRQGADGELFF; CDR3 DNA: TGTGCCAGCTCACCAAGACAGGGGGCCGACGGGGAGCTGTTTTTT
J gene: TRBJ2-7; V gene: TRBV10-3; D gene: TRBD2; clone size: NA; CDR3 protein: CAISESSGSYEQYF; CDR3 DNA: TGTGCCATCAGTGAAAGTAGCGGGAGCTACGAGCAGTACTTC
J gene: TRBJ2-7; V gene: TRBV2; D gene: TRBD1; clone size: NA; CDR3 protein: CASIKTRQGTYEQYF; CDR3 DNA: TGTGCCAGCATAAAAACTCGACAGGGGACCTACGAGCAGTACTTC
J gene: TRBJ2-1; V gene: TRBV6-6; D gene: TRBD2; clone size: NA; CDR3 protein: CASSRLAGEGEQFF; CDR3 DNA: TGTGCCAGCAGTAGACTAGCGGGTGAAGGTGAGCAGTTCTTC
J gene: TRBJ2-7; V gene: TRBV2; D gene: TRBD1; clone size: NA; CDR3 protein: CASSVLTGYEQYF; CDR3 DNA: TGTGCCAGCAGTGTACTGACAGGGTACGAGCAGTACTTC
J gene: TRBJ2-7; V gene: TRBV5-5; D gene: TRBD1; clone size: NA; CDR3 protein: CASSLGTGSTYEQYF; CDR3 DNA: TGTGCCAGCAGCTTAGGGACAGGAAGTACCTACGAGCAGTACTTC
J gene: TRBJ2-7; V gene: TRBV11-2; D gene: NA; clone size: few; CDR3 protein: CASSLHFLRQSSYEQYF; CDR3 DNA: TGTGCCAGCAGCTTACATTTTCTGCGCCAAAGCTCCTACGAGCAGTACTTC
J gene: TRBJ1-1; V gene: TRBV11-3; D gene: NA; clone size: NA; CDR3 protein: CASSFGLDTEAFF; CDR3 DNA: TGTGCCAGCAGCTTTGGGCTGGACACTGAAGCTTTCTTT